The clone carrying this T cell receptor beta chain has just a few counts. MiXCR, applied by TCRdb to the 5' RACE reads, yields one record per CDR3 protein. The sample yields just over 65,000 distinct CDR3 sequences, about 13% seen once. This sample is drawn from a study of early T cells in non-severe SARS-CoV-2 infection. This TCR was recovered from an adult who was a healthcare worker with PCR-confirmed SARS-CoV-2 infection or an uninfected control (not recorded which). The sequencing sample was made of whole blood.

The CDR3 reads CASSYRVENTEAFF. The DNA for the CDR3 is TGTGCCAGCAGCTACAGGGTGGAGAACACTGAAGCTTTCTTT. V usage is TRBV3-1 and J usage is TRBJ1-1; D perhaps matches TRBD1 (6 bases). The germline gives CDR1 LGHDT, CDR2 YNNKEL (reference sequence). This CDR3 is 14 amino acids long. Trimming stripped 5 bases from V and 1 base from J, with 11 bases between. Looking up the rest from reference TRBV3-1 and TRBJ1-1 gives the full variable domain: DTAVSQTPKYLVTQMGNDKSIKCEQNLGHDTMYWYKQDSKKFLKIMFSYNNKELIINETVPNRFSPKSPDKAHLNLHINSLELGDSAVYFCASSYRVENTEAFFGQGTRLTVV.